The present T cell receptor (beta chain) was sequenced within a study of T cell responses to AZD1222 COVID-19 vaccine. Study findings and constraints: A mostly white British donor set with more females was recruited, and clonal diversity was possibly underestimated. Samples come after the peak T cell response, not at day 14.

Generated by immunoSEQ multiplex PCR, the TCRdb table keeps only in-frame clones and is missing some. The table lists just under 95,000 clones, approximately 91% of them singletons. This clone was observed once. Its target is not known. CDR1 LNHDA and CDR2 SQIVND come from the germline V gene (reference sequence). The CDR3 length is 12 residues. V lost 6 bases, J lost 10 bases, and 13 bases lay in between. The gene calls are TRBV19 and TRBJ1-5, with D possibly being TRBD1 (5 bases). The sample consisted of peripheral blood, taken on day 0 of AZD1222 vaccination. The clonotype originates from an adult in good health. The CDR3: CASSPGGHPQHF. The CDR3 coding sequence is TGTGCCAGTAGCCCCGGGGGTCATCCCCAGCATTTT. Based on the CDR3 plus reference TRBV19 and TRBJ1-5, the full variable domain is DGGITQSPKYLFRKEGQNVTLSCEQNLNHDAMYWYRQDPGQGLRLIYYSQIVNDFQKGDIAEGYSVSREKKESFPLTVTSAQKNPTAFYLCASSPGGHPQHFGDGTRLSIL.